Below are 30 T cell receptor beta chains sequenced from a single sample in a study of blood T cell repertoires in COVID-19. Sequencing used immunoSEQ multiplex PCR; TCRdb keeps in-frame clones, though not all of them. The data contain approximately 270,000 clones, about 85% of them seen just once; the ten biggest clones take up 0.87%. The sequenced material came from peripheral blood. These receptors came from a human donor with COVID-19, enrolled during active disease. The donor label of this sample is uncertain.

A note on this clone: This specimen includes other DNA sequences encoding the same CDR3. The rearrangement joins TRBV28 to TRBJ1-2, with D uncertain. CDR1 and CDR2 (germline): MDHEN, SYDVKM. The CDR3 length is 15 residues. V lost 5 bases, J lost 4 bases, and 17 bases lay in between. CDR3 residues: CASSSGGEGSYGYTF. The CDR3 coding sequence is TGTGCCAGCAGTAGTGGCGGGGAAGGAAGCTATGGCTACACCTTC.

V gene TRBV9 combines with J gene TRBJ1-5; D may be TRBD1 (6 bases). CDR3 length: 15 amino acids. Per the germline V gene, CDR1 is SGDLS and CDR2 is YYNGEE. Trimming stripped 0 bases from V and 7 bases from J, with 14 bases between. The CDR3 region has the DNA TGTGCCAGCAGCGTAGGGGCAGGGGAAAGACAGCCCCAGCATTTT. Translation: CASSVGAGERQPQHF.

The J gene is TRBJ1-2, the V gene TRBV28; 8 nucleotides align to TRBD1. The CDR3 has 12 amino acids. Looked up from germline, CDR1 is MDHEN and CDR2 is SYDVKM. Trimming removed 10 bases from V and 4 bases from J; junction bases left unmatched: 5. The CDR3 DNA reads TGTGCCACCTACACAGGGGGCTATGGCTACACCTTC. It codes for CATYTGGYGYTF.

J is TRBJ1-2 and V is TRBV18, with a possible D match to TRBD1 (6 bases). Looked up from germline, CDR1 is KGHSH and CDR2 is LQKENI. CDR3 length: 15 residues. Trimming removed 3 bases at V and 3 bases at J, with 14 bases between. The chain's CDR3 is CASSPEAGVDYGYTF. The CDR3 nucleotides read TGTGCCAGCTCACCCGAAGCAGGGGTCGACTATGGCTACACCTTC. Full variable domain (remainder filled in from reference TRBV18 and TRBJ1-2): NAGVMQNPRHLVRRRGQEARLRCSPMKGHSHVYWYRQLPEEGLKFMVYLQKENIIDESGMPKERFSAEFPKEGPSILRIQQVVRGDSAAYFCASSPEAGVDYGYTFGSGTRLTVV.

The J gene is TRBJ2-4, the V gene TRBV28; 15 positions agree with TRBD2. V lost 11 bases and J lost 3; bases outside the gene matches: 8. The CDR3 totals 16 residues. Germline CDR1 reads MDHEN; CDR2 reads SYDVKM. The CDR3 protein is CAAGLAGGPGKNIQYF. DNA for the CDR3: TGTGCCGCAGGACTAGCGGGAGGGCCGGGCAAAAACATTCAGTACTTC.

J is TRBJ1-2 and V is TRBV3-1 (or the pseudogene TRBV3-2); the match to TRBD1 covers 12 bases. The CDR3 is 15 residues long. Trimming took 4 bases from V and 7 from J; bases not matched to a gene: 7. Germline V CDR1 and CDR2: LGHDT, YNNKEL (reference sequence). CDR3 loop: CASSPGTGGRSGYTF. The DNA for the CDR3 is TGTGCCAGCAGCCCCGGGACAGGGGGCAGGAGTGGCTACACCTTC.

Comments on this clone: One junction end disagrees with the germline gene, perhaps due to a read error. This chain links TRBV7-7 with TRBJ2-2; 10 bases are shared with TRBD2. Per germline, CDR1 SSHAT and CDR2 FNYEAQ (reference sequence). The CDR3 totals 15 residues. The CDR3 sequence is CASSLGASGSGELFF. CDR3 DNA: TGTGCTAGCAGCTTAGGAGCTAGCGGGAGCGGGGAGCTGTTTTTT.

This clone was recorded once. The V and J genes are TRBV5-6 and TRBJ1-1; no firm D call. The germline CDR1 and CDR2 sequences are SGHDT and YYEEEE. V lost 2 bases to trimming and J lost 1 base, with 9 bases between them. The CDR3 runs to 14 residues. The CDR3, as DNA: TGTGCCAGCAGCTTAGACCCGGGGAACACTGAAGCTTTCTTT. Translating gives CASSLDPGNTEAFF.

The chain joins TRBV12-3 or TRBV12-4 to TRBJ1-6, with 9 bases identical to TRBD1. There are 11 residues in the CDR3. Unmatched junction bases numbered 1, after V lost 6 bases and J lost 13 bases. The chain's CDR3 is CASRDRGPLHF. In DNA, the CDR3 is TGTGCCAGCAGAGACAGGGGGCCCCTCCACTTT.

V usage is TRBV7-2 and J usage is TRBJ2-3; the D gene is possibly TRBD2 (6 bases). V was trimmed by 1 base and J by 3 bases, leaving 11 bases between them. The CDR3 length is 15 residues. The germline V gene has CDR1 SGHTA and CDR2 FQGNSA. CDR3 residues: CASSLVGRGTDTQYF. Written as DNA, the CDR3 is TGTGCCAGCAGCTTAGTCGGGAGAGGTACAGATACGCAGTATTTT.

This chain joins TRBV4-3 and TRBJ2-3; 11 nucleotides align to TRBD2. V lost 0 bases to trimming and J lost 5 bases; unmatched junction nucleotides: 4. CDR3 length equals 16 residues. Germline V gene data show CDR1 as LGHNA and CDR2 as YSLEER. The CDR3 protein is CASSQDSGRVGDTQYF. DNA of the CDR3: TGCGCCAGCAGCCAAGATAGCGGGAGGGTCGGAGATACGCAGTATTTT.

The chain combines TRBV7-3 with TRBJ2-6; TRBD1 matches at 8 bases. From germline, CDR1 is SGHTA and CDR2 FQGTGA. V trimming: 6 bases; J trimming: 1 base; junction bases outside the gene matches: 8. The CDR3 runs to 17 residues. This chain's CDR3 is CASSTRQGRSGANVLTF. CDR3 in DNA: TGTGCCAGCAGTACTCGACAGGGGCGGTCTGGGGCCAACGTCCTGACTTTC.

Remarks on this clone: Compared with germline, one end of the junction differs, possibly owing to a read error. The chain recombines TRBV10-3 with TRBJ2-1, with TRBD2 as a possible D gene (6 bases). The CDR3 is 13 amino acids. Germline V gene sequence: CDR1 ENHRY, CDR2 SYGVKD. The CDR3 loop is CAINELSGNEQFF. DNA for the CDR3: TGTGCCATCAATGAGCTAAGCGGGAATGAGCAGTTCTTC.

This clone was picked up a small number of times. The gene calls are TRBV7-8 and TRBJ1-1; D might be TRBD1 (6 bases). CDR3 size: 15 residues. In germline, CDR1 is SGHVS, CDR2 FQNEAQ. The V and J ends lost 2 bases and 1 base respectively, with 11 bases between them. This CDR3 reads CASSLIGGSNTEAFF. The CDR3 DNA follows: TGTGCCAGCAGCTTAATTGGGGGCTCGAACACTGAAGCTTTCTTT.

J is TRBJ2-2 and V is TRBV29-1; 10 bases map to TRBD2. V trimming: 5 bases; J trimming: 3 bases; junction bases outside the gene matches: 3. Germline V gene sequence: CDR1 SQVTM, CDR2 ANQGSEA. The CDR3 covers 14 residues. CDR3 loop: CSVLAGAHTGELFF. The DNA for the CDR3 is TGCAGCGTTCTAGCGGGAGCCCACACCGGGGAGCTGTTTTTT.

This chain connects TRBV11-1 to TRBJ2-1; D might be TRBD2 (6 bases). This CDR3 is 16 amino acids long. V lost 2 bases to trimming and J lost 4 bases, with 15 bases between them. Germline CDR1 reads SGHAT; CDR2 reads FQDESV (reference sequence). DNA for the CDR3: TGTGCCAGCAGCTTAAATGCGGGGCAGGCGTACAATGAGCAGTTCTTC. It specifies CASSLNAGQAYNEQFF.

In nucleotides, the CDR3 is TGCGCCAGCAGGCGGACAGGGGCCCTGAACACTGAAGCTTTCTTT. It specifies CASRRTGALNTEAFF. The rearrangement joins TRBV5-1 to TRBJ1-1; 9 bases line up with TRBD1. The CDR3 is 15 residues long. Germline V gene lookup returns CDR1 SGHRS and CDR2 YFSETQ. J gave up 0 bases and V 5 bases, and 5 bases lay outside the gene matches. The complete variable domain, with remaining parts taken from reference TRBV5-1 and TRBJ1-1, reads KAGVTQTPRYLIKTRGQQVTLSCSPISGHRSVSWYQQTPGQGLQFLFEYFSETQRNKGNFPGRFSGRQFSNSRSEMNVSTLELGDSALYLCASRRTGALNTEAFFGQGTRLTVV.

In this sample, this clone turned up once. This chain links TRBV5-1 with TRBJ1-5; D perhaps matches TRBD1 (5 bases). The V end lost 0 bases, the J end lost 3 bases, and 10 bases lay between the germline ends. The length of the CDR3 is 15 residues. Germline-derived CDR1 and CDR2 are SGHRS and YFSETQ. The CDR3 nucleotides read TGCGCCAGCAGCTTGGAGGGCAGGGACAATCAGCCCCAGCATTTT. Amino acid sequence: CASSLEGRDNQPQHF.

This sequence joins TRBV15 and TRBJ2-7, with 13 bases aligning to TRBD2. The CDR3 is 15 amino acids. The V and J ends lost 5 bases and 3 bases, in that order; junction bases with no gene match: 4. CDR1 is LNHNV and CDR2 is YYDKDF in the germline V gene (reference sequence). CDR3 residues: CATSLRTSGSYEQYF. The CDR3 region has the DNA TGTGCCACCAGCCTCCGGACTAGCGGGAGCTACGAGCAGTACTTC.

J is TRBJ2-1 and V is TRBV6-5, with 10 bases aligning to TRBD2. Trimming at V came to 7 bases and at J to 7 bases, leaving 4 bases not matched to a gene. This CDR3 spans 13 amino acids. The V gene's germline CDR1 is MNHEY and CDR2 SVGAGI. The CDR3 protein is CASTFSGRNEQFF. The CDR3 DNA reads TGTGCCAGCACCTTTAGCGGGAGGAATGAGCAGTTCTTC.

Note on this clone: At the DNA level, this CDR3 is encoded by other sequences in the same sample as well. The chain has TRBV12-5 and TRBJ1-2; 7 nucleotides line up with TRBD1. This CDR3 has 13 residues. Losses at the gene ends were 3 bases for V and 4 bases for J; bases not matched to a gene: 2. In germline, CDR1 is LGHNT, CDR2 FRNRAP. The CDR3 protein is CASGLGTAYGYTF. Here the CDR3 DNA reads TGTGCTAGTGGTTTAGGGACAGCCTATGGCTACACCTTC.

This chain links TRBV7-5 with TRBJ2-3; the table's D call, TRBD1, was not checked against the DNA. TRBV7-5 represents a pseudogene. The CDR3 is 18 amino acids. The CDR3 coding sequence is TGTGCCAGAAGCTTAGCGCCGGGACAGGCGGCTAGCACAGATACGCAGTATTTT. Translated, it gives CARSLAPGQAASTDTQYF.

The chain joins TRBV19 to TRBJ2-7, with 9 bases identical to TRBD1. Trimming took 6 bases from V and 5 from J; bases not matched to a gene: 11. The CDR3 is 15 residues long. Germline V CDR1 and CDR2: LNHDA, SQIVND (reference sequence). CDR3 region: CASSHNRGQVDEQYF. DNA for the CDR3: TGTGCCAGTAGCCACAACAGGGGGCAGGTCGACGAGCAGTACTTC.

The chain recombines TRBV28 with TRBJ1-3; 7 nucleotides agree with TRBD1. This CDR3 region has 15 residues. Germline trimming cut 4 bases from V and 2 bases from J; bases unmatched to any gene: 5. Germline CDR1 MDHEN, CDR2 SYDVKM. In DNA, the CDR3 is TGTGCCAGCAGTTCCCCCCAGGGGGCTGGAAACACCATATATTTT. Its protein product is CASSSPQGAGNTIYF. Variable domain in full (rest from reference TRBV28 and TRBJ1-3): DVKVTQSSRYLVKRTGEKVFLECVQDMDHENMFWYRQDPGLGLRLIYFSYDVKMKEKGDIPEGYSVSREKKERFSLILESASTNQTSMYLCASSSPQGAGNTIYFGEGSWLTVV.

The DNA of the CDR3 is TGTGCCAGCAGCCCCAGAGGGGCGGGAAGGAATGAGCAGTTCTTC. Its protein is CASSPRGAGRNEQFF. J is TRBJ2-1 and V is TRBV6-5, with a tentative D call TRBD2 (6 bases). V was clipped by 6 bases and J by 7 bases, with 19 bases between them. The CDR3 extends over 15 amino acids. The germline V gene encodes CDR1 MNHEY and CDR2 SVGAGI.

CDR3 sequence (DNA): TGTGCCAGTAACCCCTCCGCGGCGAACACCGGGGAGCTGTTTTTT. Protein product: CASNPSAANTGELFF. The V call is TRBV19, the J call TRBJ2-2; D is unclear. V lost 7 bases to trimming and J lost 0 bases, with 12 bases between them. Germline CDR1 reads LNHDA; CDR2 reads SQIVND (reference sequence). The CDR3 runs 15 residues.

This clone occurred a few times. This chain connects TRBV18 to TRBJ1-5, with D perhaps matching TRBD1 (5 bases). With 3 bases removed from V and 5 bases from J, the gap between germline ends came to 11 bases. Per germline, CDR1 KGHSH and CDR2 LQKENI. This CDR3 region has 14 residues. The CDR3 nucleotides are TGTGCCAGCTCACCGAGCAGGGTAGATCAGCCCCAGCATTTT. This codes for CASSPSRVDQPQHF.

The rearrangement links TRBV3-1 (or the pseudogene TRBV3-2) to TRBJ1-5; the D is unclear. The CDR3 contains 16 residues. Germline V gives CDR1 LGHDT, CDR2 YNNKEL (reference sequence). Deletions cut 2 bases from V and 3 bases from J, with 14 bases between. The CDR3 DNA is TGTGCCAGCAGCCAAAAAGGGCGGGGTGACAATCAGCCCCAGCATTTT. Translated: CASSQKGRGDNQPQHF.

This clone was seen just once. The rearrangement joins TRBV6-5 to TRBJ2-7; TRBD1 matches at 8 bases. Germline assignment: CDR1 MNHEY and CDR2 SVGAGI. V was pared by 8 bases and J by 3 bases, with 3 bases of the junction left unmatched. The CDR3 consists of 12 residues. The CDR3 sequence: CASGDRYYEQYF. As DNA, the CDR3 is TGTGCCAGCGGGGACAGGTACTACGAGCAGTACTTC.

This sequence joins TRBV24-1 and TRBJ1-2, with D possibly matching TRBD1 (5 bases). V was shortened by 4 bases and J by 7 bases, with 12 bases between the two germline ends. This CDR3 spans 13 amino acids. Germline V gives CDR1 KGHDR, CDR2 SFDVKD. The CDR3 nucleotides are TGTGCCACCAGTGAGGGGGGACGGTCTGGCTACACCTTC. Its protein product is CATSEGGRSGYTF.